This TCR beta chain appears in the sequencing data of a study of blood T cell repertoires in COVID-19 (TCRdb year 2020). Concerning the study at large: Samples covering the acute and convalescent phases of COVID-19 were provided by collaborators in the United States, Italy and Spain. A de-identified subject ID, COVID-19 status, age in years and sex were almost always included in the sample metadata. The samples were drawn from two sources: the first 160 participants of the ongoing ImmuneRACE study, and about 1,300 subjects contributed by 6 global collaborators. Deeply sampled blood TCRbeta repertoires from subjects exposed to, actively infected with, or recovered from COVID-19 were included in the dataset. The repertoires were made available in a free public database intended to serve as a resource for research on the immune response to SARS-CoV-2. The material from the prospective study consisted of cDNA or gDNA derived from T cells, B-cell-depleted T cells, or PBMCs. Where available, HLA class I and class II types were taken from metadata supplied by the sample provider and were not determined by assay-based typing. Results the study describes overall, beyond this receptor: The quantity of clinical and demographic metadata differed by source and by participant and was supplied without curation.

For this clone: Its antigen is still unknown. No base quality information exists; no much larger clone differs at one position.

V has 5 bases trimmed and J has 7 bases trimmed; junction bases matching no gene number 13. In the germline V gene, CDR1 corresponds to SGHTA and CDR2 to FQGTGA. Reading from cysteine to phenylalanine, the CDR3 counts 16 amino acids. The entry retains the CDR3 DNA only, 48 bases that are in frame from base 1. Participants in the prospective study were aged about 18 to 95 years, lived in 24 United States geographic areas, and enrolled through a virtual design. Cohort assignment in the prospective study relied on participant-reported clinical history from a screening survey and a study questionnaire. Exposed participants were defined as having been in contact with someone with a PCR-confirmed or clinician-diagnosed COVID-19 case within 2 weeks of study entry. Mobile phlebotomists in the prospective study collected whole blood, serum and a nasopharyngeal or oropharyngeal swab from every participant. Prospective study participants could optionally give additional blood draws and questionnaires over a 2-month period. Prospective study blood samples were shipped either frozen or at room temperature before DNA extraction.

TCRbeta CDR3 regions were amplified from genomic DNA by means of the immunoSEQ Assay, a bias-controlled multiplex PCR. The source study handled its data this way. Nucleated cell counts per sample were estimated from amplification of reference gene primers within the assay. To quantify the absolute abundance of each unique TCRbeta CDR3 rearrangement, sequence reads were collapsed and filtered. For each sample, productive Simpson clonality was calculated as the square root of Simpson's diversity index over productive rearrangements. TCRdb mirrors the immuneACCESS table, restricted to in-frame sequences. Some clones are absent from its copies; in checked studies, under half trace to an unresolved V gene, and the reason for the others is unknown. The V and J calls and clone size come from that table; D and trimming were worked out from the DNA. Here the sample has a few hundred thousand clones; approximately 90% occur a single time. The ten largest make up about 0.83% of the sample.

Sample: PBMCs or T cells enriched from blood (not recorded which). The chain uses TRBV7-3 and TRBJ2-3; 9 of the junction bases match TRBD2. The sequence came from a woman aged 40 to 50 who had been exposed to COVID-19. The DNA sequence follows: TGTGCCAGCAGCCCCTTGGTAGCGGGGGCGTTTAATACGCAGTATTTT. The encoded protein is CASSPLVAGAFNTQYF.